These T cell receptor beta chains were read from a single sample in a study of T cells in Graves' hyperthyroidism and ophthalmopathy. One entry per CDR3 protein, called by TCRdb with MiXCR from the multiplex PCR reads. The sample holds some 210,000 distinct CDR3 sequences, 17% seen once. The sample comprised blood. These receptors were collected from a middle-aged man with Graves' hyperthyroidism. CDR3s include the opening cysteine and the closing phenylalanine or tryptophan. The D gene is left open where the match is weak. Some rows have no size entry. The others give once, few or many, or a class for an expanded clone.

>many|TRBJ2-5|TRBV7-2|TRBD2
TGTGCCAGCAGCCCAGTTCCGACTAGCGGGAGGAAGACCCAGTACTTC
CASSPVPTSGRKTQYF
>few|TRBJ1-2|TRBV7-9|TRBD1
TGTGCCAGCAGACCCGGGACAGGGATGGGTGGCTACACCTTC
CASRPGTGMGGYTF
>many|TRBJ2-1|TRBV7-2|NA
TGTGCCACCAGACTAGGGGGAGGGGGAGAGCAGTTCTTC
CATRLGGGGEQFF
>NA|TRBJ2-6|TRBV2|NA
TGTGCCAGCAGTCACCAGGGGAACGGGGCCAACGTCCTGACTTTC
CASSHQGNGANVLTF
>NA|TRBJ1-6|TRBV4-1|NA
TGCGCCAGCAGCCGCCAAGCGGGGCAGGGTGATTCACCCCTCCACTTT
CASSRQAGQGDSPLHF
>many|TRBJ2-1|TRBV20-1|TRBD2
TGCAGTGCCAAGTGGGGACTAGAGCAGTTCTTC
CSAKWGLEQFF
>NA|TRBJ2-7|TRBV7-9|TRBD2
TGTGCCAGCAGCGCTAGCGGAGGGCCCTACGAGCAGTACTTC
CASSASGGPYEQYF
>many|TRBJ2-3|TRBV5-5|TRBD1
TGTGCCAGCAGCTTGGTACAGGGGGAGTTCCGGTATTTT
CASSLVQGEFRYF
>few|TRBJ2-2|TRBV13|NA
TGTGCCAGCAGCTCCCCCACAGGGACGAACACCGGGGAGCTGTTTTTT
CASSSPTGTNTGELFF
>many|TRBJ2-7|TRBV7-6|NA
TGTGCCAGCATCAACTCGGGGGTGGGGGAGCAGTACTTC
CASINSGVGEQYF
>many|TRBJ2-7|TRBV12-3/TRBV12-4|TRBD2
TGTGCCAGCAGTCCTAGCGGGAACGATCCCGAGCAGTACTTC
CASSPSGNDPEQYF
>many|TRBJ2-5|TRBV12-3/TRBV12-4|NA
TGTGCCAGCAGTTTAGATGGCGGAACGGGTTACTTC
CASSLDGGTGYF
>few|TRBJ1-2|TRBV28|NA
TGTGCCAGCAGACTCCAGGGGAACTATGGCTACACCTTC
CASRLQGNYGYTF
>many|TRBJ2-7|TRBV20-1|TRBD2
TGCAGTGCTAGAGATCCTAGCGGGAGGATCTACGAGCAGTACTTC
CSARDPSGRIYEQYF
>NA|TRBJ2-5|TRBV7-9|TRBD2
TGTGCCGGCAGCTTAATGAGCGGGAGCCAAGAGACCCAGTACTTC
CAGSLMSGSQETQYF
>NA|TRBJ2-1|TRBV9|NA
TGTGCCAGCAGCGATCATAGGGAGCAGTTCTTC
CASSDHREQFF
>many|TRBJ1-2|TRBV28|TRBD1
TGTGCCAGCAGGGGACAGGGGTATGGCTACACCTTC
CASRGQGYGYTF
>many|TRBJ1-1|TRBV18|NA
TGTGCCAGCGGCGGGGGCAGGCATGAAGCTTTCTTT
CASGGGRHEAFF
>few|TRBJ2-7|TRBV5-1|TRBD1
TGCGCCAGCAGCTCGGGACAGGGTGCCAACGAGCAGTACTTC
CASSSGQGANEQYF
>NA|TRBJ2-1|TRBV5-1|NA
TGCGCCAGCAGCTTGGTGCCCGGCTCCTACAATGAGCAGTTCTTC
CASSLVPGSYNEQFF
>many|TRBJ1-6|TRBV15|NA
TGTGCCACCAGCAGAGTCCAGAAGAATTCACCCCTCCACTTT
CATSRVQKNSPLHF
>many|TRBJ1-6|TRBV12-3/TRBV12-4|NA
TGTGCCAGCAGTCCAACAGGGTTTTATTCACCCCTCCACTTT
CASSPTGFYSPLHF
>few|TRBJ2-3|TRBV7-2|NA
TGTGCCAGCAGGGCCGGCGGGGTAGATACGCAGTATTTT
CASRAGGVDTQYF
>few|TRBJ1-4|TRBV30|NA
TGTGCCTGGAGGCTCAGGGGCTGGGATGAAAAACTGTTTTTT
CAWRLRGWDEKLFF